The rows below give T cell receptor beta chains drawn from one sample of a study of PD-L1 blockade in urothelial cancer. Generated by immunoSEQ multiplex PCR, the TCRdb table keeps only in-frame clones and is missing some. This table has under 100,000 clones, more than 75% appearing once. The sequences come from PBMCs, collected around atezolizumab (anti-PD-L1) treatment. These receptors were collected from an older man with urothelial cancer. CDR3s include the opening cysteine and the closing phenylalanine or tryptophan. The D gene is left open where the match is weak. Where a row states a size, it is once, few, many or the class of an expanded clone; other rows omit it.

.	.	TRBV10-3	TRBJ2-2	CAISVRGTGELFF	TGTGCCATCAGTGTCAGGGGCACCGGGGAGCTGTTTTTT
.	once	TRBV30	TRBJ1-2	CAWSVPQNGYTF	TGTGCCTGGAGTGTCCCGCAGAATGGCTACACCTTC
TRBD2	.	TRBV11-3	TRBJ2-7	CASSSGLEVHEQYF	TGTGCCAGCAGCTCGGGACTAGAAGTGCACGAGCAGTACTTC
TRBD2	.	TRBV19	TRBJ2-7	CASSSSGGAGTRYEQYF	TGTGCCAGTAGTAGTAGCGGGGGGGCCGGAACCCGCTACGAGCAGTACTTC
.	.	TRBV6-6	TRBJ2-7	CASRTGESSYEQYF	TGTGCCAGCAGGACTGGTGAGAGCTCCTACGAGCAGTACTTC
TRBD1	.	TRBV5-4	TRBJ1-2	CASSRDRGSYTF	TGTGCCAGCAGCCGGGACAGGGGATCCTACACCTTC
.	.	TRBV30	TRBJ2-3	CAWSQGQSTDTQYF	TGTGCCTGGAGTCAGGGCCAAAGCACAGATACGCAGTATTTT
TRBD2	.	TRBV29-1	TRBJ2-5	CSVAGTSGGETQYF	TGCAGCGTCGCGGGGACTAGCGGAGGAGAGACCCAGTACTTC
TRBD1	.	TRBV6-5	TRBJ1-1	CASSLDRVGTEAFF	TGTGCCAGCAGTTTGGACAGGGTGGGCACTGAAGCTTTCTTT
.	.	TRBV5-5	TRBJ2-7	CASSLVQLYEQYF	TGTGCCAGCAGCTTGGTACAGCTCTACGAGCAGTACTTC
TRBD1	.	TRBV7-9	TRBJ2-1	CATTDRGSYNEQFF	TGTGCCACCACGGACAGGGGCTCCTACAATGAGCAGTTCTTC
TRBD1	.	TRBV6-5	TRBJ1-4	CASSYRGREKLFF	TGTGCCAGCAGTTACAGGGGGCGTGAAAAACTGTTTTTT
.	.	TRBV7-9	TRBJ1-2	CASSLEEGGYTF	TGTGCCAGCAGCCTGGAGGAGGGTGGCTACACCTTC
TRBD2	.	TRBV11-2	TRBJ2-5	CASSLGPGGTQYF	TGTGCCAGCAGCTTAGGGCCGGGGGGGACCCAGTACTTC
.	.	TRBV5-1	TRBJ1-1	CASSLAGGMNTEAFF	TGCGCCAGCAGCTTGGCGGGGGGGATGAACACTGAAGCTTTCTTT
TRBD2	.	TRBV9	TRBJ2-2	CASSGGGLDPTTGELFF	TGTGCCAGCTCCGGAGGGGGACTAGACCCCACCACCGGGGAGCTGTTTTTT
TRBD1	.	TRBV14	TRBJ2-1	CASSQLTGAYNEQFF	TGTGCCAGCAGCCAGTTGACAGGGGCCTACAATGAGCAGTTCTTC
TRBD1	.	TRBV5-6	TRBJ1-1	CASSSGQVSTREAFF	TGTGCCAGCAGCTCGGGACAGGTATCAACGAGAGAAGCTTTCTTT
.	.	TRBV19	TRBJ2-1	CASSIGQTEQFF	TGTGCCAGTAGTATAGGACAGACCGAGCAGTTCTTC
TRBD1	.	TRBV7-3	TRBJ2-2	CASSSPKGADGELFF	TGTGCCAGCAGCTCCCCGAAGGGGGCGGACGGGGAGCTGTTTTTT
.	.	TRBV7-2	TRBJ2-7	CASSLELATHEQYF	TGTGCCAGCAGCTTAGAACTAGCTACCCACGAGCAGTACTTC
TRBD1	once	TRBV7-3	TRBJ2-3	CASSLGDRGSVNTQYF	TGTGCCAGCAGCTTAGGAGACAGGGGATCGGTAAATACGCAGTATTTT
.	.	TRBV6-1	TRBJ1-5	CASSEVSGIYNQPQHF	TGTGCCAGCAGTGAAGTATCAGGGATATACAATCAGCCCCAGCATTTT
.	.	TRBV25-1	TRBJ2-1	CASSATFERYNEQFF	TGTGCCAGCAGTGCGACTTTTGAGAGGTACAATGAGCAGTTCTTC
TRBD1	.	TRBV19	TRBJ1-2	CASSFRDRGNYGYTF	TGTGCCAGTAGTTTCCGGGACAGGGGAAACTATGGCTACACCTTC
.	.	TRBV19	TRBJ1-5	CASSGRDQPQHF	TGTGCCAGTAGCGGGAGGGATCAGCCCCAGCATTTT
TRBD2	.	TRBV10-2	TRBJ2-3	CASRASGADTQYF	TGCGCCAGCAGGGCTAGCGGCGCGGATACGCAGTATTTT
.	few	TRBV7-9	TRBJ1-1	CASSPRQLNTEAFF	TGTGCCAGCAGCCCCCGACAGTTGAACACTGAAGCTTTCTTT
TRBD2	.	TRBV5-4	TRBJ2-5	CASSLPNFGGQETQYF	TGTGCCAGCAGCTTGCCAAACTTCGGGGGGCAAGAGACCCAGTACTTC